Sequencing of this T cell receptor beta chain was carried out in a study of CD8+CD57+ T cells in acquired aplastic anemia (dated by TCRdb to 2017 to 2018). For the wider study: A mean of roughly 3.2 ug of DNA, ranging from roughly 0.2 to 30 ug, was extracted from sorted CD4+ and CD8+ cells. CD8+CD57+ expansion was defined as a frequency above the mean frequency observed in healthy subjects.

As regards this clonotype: Its antigen is currently not known. One base away there is no much larger clone; base qualities are not given.

The patients picked for sequencing were ones in whom flow cytometry had shown an expansion of CD8+CD57+ cells. Every patient had a diagnosis of severe acquired aplastic anemia based on International Study of Aplastic Anemia and Agranulocytosis and Camitta criteria. No therapy had been received by the patients at the time of blood sampling. The study deep-sequenced TCR repertoires of sorted CD4+ and CD8+ blood T cells from severe aplastic anemia patients and healthy subjects. Patients were enrolled in the USA under clinicaltrials.gov protocols 00001620, 01623167, 00001397, 00071045, 00081523 and 00961064. Ficoll-Paque density gradient centrifugation was used to isolate peripheral blood mononuclear cells. Before DNA was extracted, CD4+ and CD8+ T cells were sorted using either FACS or magnetic beads. Profiling of TCR beta VDJ combinations and CDR3 sequences used genomic DNA as the template. TCR repertoire sequencing was run on an Illumina HiSeq 2000. The published analysis was carried out like this. Repertoires were assessed using TRBV/TRBJ rearrangement plots, CDR3 size and DJ length profiles, and Simpson's diversity index. Whichever DNA sequence was most abundant in the deep sequencing data was defined as the immunodominant clone. CDR3 amino acid sequences were checked for sharing across subjects and were also compared against the VDJdb database and published repertoires. TCRdb reprocessed the public reads (quality trimming at Q25 with fastp, clone calling with MiXCR) and kept in-frame beta chains. When rows share a CDR3 protein, they turn into one entry using the most common DNA and genes. For this entry, the V and J calls and clone size follow TCRdb and not the study's own pipeline. Counted in this sample were roughly 250,000 distinct CDR3 sequences; 82% of them appeared once. The ten largest account for 35% to 50% of the sample.

There are 15 amino acids in the CDR3, from cysteine to phenylalanine inclusive. The CDR3 DNA has 45 bases and is translated from base 1. CDR1 SGHDT and CDR2 YYEEEE are derived from the germline V gene. At the junction V is shortened by 0 bases and J by 0 bases, with 9 bases in between. What the work shows at the level of the full study, not this receptor alone: Around 28 CD8+ CDR3 sequences were found to be shared between patients and controls, but these sequences appeared to be highly expressed in patients and within the immunodominant clones of the patients. Patients and healthy controls showed no significant difference in CD8+ Simpson's diversity (P=0.060).

This chain joins TRBV5-6 to TRBJ1-2, with the identity of the D gene unclear. Sequenced input: sorted CD4+, CD8+, or CD8+CD57+ T cells (not recorded which) from PBMCs. This sequence originates from a human donor with aplastic anemia. The sequence in DNA is TGTGCCAGCAGCTTGGGGGAGGGCGCTAACTATGGCTACACCTTC. This yields the protein CASSLGEGANYGYTF. Extended through the reference TRBV5-6 and TRBJ1-2 proteins, this CDR3 yields the full variable domain: DAGVTQSPTHLIKTRGQQVTLRCSPKSGHDTVSWYQQALGQGPQFIFQYYEEEERQRGNFPDRFSGHQFPNYSSELNVNALLLGDSALYLCASSLGEGANYGYTFGSGTRLTVV.